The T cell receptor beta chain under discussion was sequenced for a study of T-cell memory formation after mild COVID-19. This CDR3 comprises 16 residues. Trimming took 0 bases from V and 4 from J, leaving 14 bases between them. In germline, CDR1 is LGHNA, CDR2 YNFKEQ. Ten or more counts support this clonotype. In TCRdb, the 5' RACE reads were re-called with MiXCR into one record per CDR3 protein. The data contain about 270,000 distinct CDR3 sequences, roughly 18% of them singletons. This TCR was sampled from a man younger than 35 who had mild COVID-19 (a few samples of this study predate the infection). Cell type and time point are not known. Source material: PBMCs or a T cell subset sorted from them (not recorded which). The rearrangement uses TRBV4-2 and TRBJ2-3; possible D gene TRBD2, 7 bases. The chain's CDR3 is CASSQEGGGLPDTQYF. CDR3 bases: TGTGCCAGCAGCCAAGAGGGCGGGGGCCTTCCAGATACGCAGTATTTT.